Sequencing of this TCR beta chain was carried out in a study of technical replicates of blood from several donors. V lost 6 bases and J lost 1; bases outside the gene matches: 12. In germline, CDR1 is LNHDA, CDR2 SQIVND (reference sequence). The CDR3 sequence is 18 residues long. Sequenced by immunoSEQ multiplex PCR; TCRdb stores in-frame clones only, minus some. The sample has roughly 79,000 clones; roughly 91% are singletons. This TCR was recovered from a human donor in good health. Some clones in this sample may be carry-over from other donors' samples. Material for sequencing was T cells isolated from PBMCs. The chain employs TRBV19 and TRBJ1-3; 10 nucleotides agree with TRBD1. The CDR3 bases are TGTGCCAGTAGACTATACACCGGGACAGGGGATTCTGGAAACACCATATATTTT. It codes for CASRLYTGTGDSGNTIYF.